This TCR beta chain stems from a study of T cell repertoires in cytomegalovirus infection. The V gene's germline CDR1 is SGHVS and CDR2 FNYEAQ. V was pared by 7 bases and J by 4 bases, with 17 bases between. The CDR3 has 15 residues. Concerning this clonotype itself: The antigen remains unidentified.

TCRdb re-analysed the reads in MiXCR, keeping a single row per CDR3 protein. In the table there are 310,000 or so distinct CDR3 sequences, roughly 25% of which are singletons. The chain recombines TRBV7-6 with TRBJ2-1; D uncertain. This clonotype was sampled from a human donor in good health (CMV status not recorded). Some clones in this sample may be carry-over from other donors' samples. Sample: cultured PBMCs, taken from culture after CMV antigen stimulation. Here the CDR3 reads CASTVATSVYNEQFF. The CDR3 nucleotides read TGTGCCAGCACCGTCGCAACCTCTGTGTACAATGAGCAGTTCTTC.